One and the same sample provided the 21 T cell receptor beta chains below, sequenced in a study of blood T cell repertoires in COVID-19. Some clones are missing from TCRdb's copy, which holds only in-frame ones; the method was immunoSEQ multiplex PCR. The table lists 250,000 to 300,000 clones, around 81% of them singletons. Source material: peripheral blood. Receptor source: a woman aged 60-75 years with active or convalescent COVID-19.

The J gene is TRBJ2-5, the V gene TRBV10-1, with D possibly TRBD2 on 5 matching bases. Germline-derived CDR1 and CDR2 are WNHNN and SYGVQD (reference sequence). V was cut by 3 bases and J by 5 bases, with 22 bases left in between. The CDR3 is made up of 17 amino acids. The CDR3 region has the DNA TGCGCCAGCAGTGAATACGAGCGGATCGATGGATCGGAGACCCAGTACTTC. Amino acid sequence: CASSEYERIDGSETQYF.

The chain joins TRBV6-5 to TRBJ1-1; no firm D call. Per the germline V gene, CDR1 is MNHEY and CDR2 is SVGAGI. The CDR3 sequence is 11 residues long. V gave up 0 bases and J gave up 14 bases, with 10 bases separating them. Written as DNA, the CDR3 is TGTGCCAGCAGTTACTCGAGGAGTCTCTTCTTT. It is translated as CASSYSRSLFF.

The V call is TRBV27, the J call TRBJ2-7; possibly TRBD2 for D (5 bases). The germline gives CDR1 MNHEY, CDR2 SMNVEV (reference sequence). This CDR3 is built from 11 residues. The CDR3 DNA follows: TGTACCCCTAGCCCGAGGGACGAGCAGTACTTC. Translation gives CTPSPRDEQYF.

The chain uses TRBV30 and TRBJ2-7, with D unresolved. V was pared by 0 bases and J by 6 bases, with 9 bases between. The CDR3 covers 12 residues. Germline CDR1 is GTSNPN and CDR2 is SVGIG (reference sequence). The CDR3, as DNA: TGTGCCTGGAGTGTAAGCCCCACCGAGCAGTACTTC. This codes for CAWSVSPTEQYF.

This clone was counted once. The chain employs TRBV19 and TRBJ2-1; 8 bases fit TRBD2. With 8 bases clipped from V and 9 bases from J, the junction kept 18 bases outside the gene matches. CDR3 length: 16 amino acids. Germline values: CDR1 LNHDA, CDR2 SQIVND (reference sequence). CDR3 in amino acids: CASFPAGGRLAGEQFF. The DNA for the CDR3 is TGTGCCAGTTTTCCGGCGGGGGGCCGTCTGGCTGGTGAGCAGTTCTTC.

The chain links TRBV7-9 to TRBJ2-5, with 7 nucleotides matching TRBD1. Trimming took 5 bases from V and 2 from J; bases not matched to a gene: 11. The germline gives CDR1 SEHNR, CDR2 FQNEAQ (reference sequence). There are 16 residues in the CDR3. CDR3 DNA sequence: TGTGCCAGCAGCGGCCCCGGGACAGTGTTACAAGAGACCCAGTACTTC. This encodes CASSGPGTVLQETQYF.

CDR3 DNA: TGTGCCAGCAGCTTCAGCGGGGGGGTGAGAGATACGCAGTATTTT. Amino acid sequence: CASSFSGGVRDTQYF. The gene calls are TRBV7-6 and TRBJ2-3; TRBD2 aligns across 10 bases. This CDR3 is built from 15 residues. Germline-derived CDR1 and CDR2 are SGHVS and FNYEAQ. V lost 3 bases to trimming and J lost 5 bases; unmatched junction nucleotides: 5.

The rearrangement uses TRBV3-1 (or the pseudogene TRBV3-2) and TRBJ2-3, with a weak D call TRBD2 (5 bases). Germline V gene sequence: CDR1 LGHDT, CDR2 YNNKEL (reference sequence). CDR3 length: 16 amino acids. Trimming stripped 3 bases from V and 3 bases from J, with 16 bases between. This CDR3 is CASSHASARGTDTQYF. The CDR3 nucleotides are TGTGCCAGCAGCCATGCGTCCGCTCGGGGAACAGATACGCAGTATTTT.

The rearrangement joins TRBV7-2 to TRBJ2-1, with D perhaps matching TRBD1 (5 bases). The CDR3 is 14 amino acids. CDR1 is SGHTA, CDR2 FQGNSA, per germline. The V end was cut by 3 bases, the J end by 5 bases, with 11 bases between. The DNA of the CDR3 is TGTGCCAGCAGCTTGGCAGGGTCTCACAATGAGCAGTTCTTC. Translation gives CASSLAGSHNEQFF.

The sample holds one count of this clone. J is TRBJ2-3 and V is TRBV7-9, with D possibly being TRBD2 (5 bases). CDR3 length: 16 residues. The V end was cut by 1 base, the J end by 2 bases, with 13 bases between. CDR1 is SEHNR and CDR2 is FQNEAQ in the germline V gene (reference sequence). The CDR3 protein is CASSLGSTSFTDTQYF. In DNA, the CDR3 is TGTGCCAGCAGCTTAGGCTCAACTAGTTTCACAGATACGCAGTATTTT. Full variable domain (missing parts from reference TRBV7-9 and TRBJ2-3): DTGVSQNPRHKITKRGQNVTFRCDPISEHNRLYWYRQTLGQGPEFLTYFQNEAQLEKSRLLSDRFSAERPKGSFSTLEIQRTEQGDSAMYLCASSLGSTSFTDTQYFGPGTRLTVL.

The chain employs TRBV9 and TRBJ2-5; 10 nucleotides match TRBD2. The CDR3 consists of 16 residues. The ends lost 0 bases at V and 5 bases at J; junction bases unmatched: 7. CDR1 and CDR2 (germline): SGDLS, YYNGEE. In DNA, the CDR3 is TGTGCCAGCAGCGTAGGGACTAGCGGACTTGGGGAGACCCAGTACTTC. Translating it yields CASSVGTSGLGETQYF.

J is TRBJ1-2 and V is TRBV5-1; D might be TRBD1 (6 bases). V shed 4 bases and J shed 1 base, with 8 bases lying between them. Per germline, CDR1 SGHRS and CDR2 YFSETQ. The length of the CDR3 is 13 residues. The CDR3 DNA reads TGCGCCAGCAGCCAGGACAGTAACTATGGCTACACCTTC. Amino acids: CASSQDSNYGYTF.

This clone was seen just once. The chain links TRBV7-9 to TRBJ2-7, with D perhaps matching TRBD2 (5 bases). The CDR3 extends over 11 amino acids. Germline loops: CDR1 SEHNR, CDR2 FQNEAQ (reference sequence). Trimming took off 8 bases at V and 5 bases at J, with 10 bases between the two ends. The CDR3 region has the DNA TGTGCCAGCCGCGGGTTGGACGAGCAGTACTTC. Its translation is CASRGLDEQYF. Full variable domain (missing parts from reference TRBV7-9 and TRBJ2-7): DTGVSQNPRHKITKRGQNVTFRCDPISEHNRLYWYRQTLGQGPEFLTYFQNEAQLEKSRLLSDRFSAERPKGSFSTLEIQRTEQGDSAMYLCASRGLDEQYFGPGTRLTVT.

The chain combines TRBV4-1 with TRBJ2-5, with TRBD2 identical over 9 bases. The J segment lost 2 bases and the V segment lost 4 bases, leaving 14 bases of the junction unmatched. The CDR3 covers 18 residues. Germline CDR1 reads MGHRA; CDR2 reads YSYEKL. Here the CDR3 DNA reads TGCGCCAGCAGCCTCGAGCCCCTAGCGGGGTACCTTCAAGAGACCCAGTACTTC. Translated: CASSLEPLAGYLQETQYF.

The CDR3 region has the DNA TGTGCCAGCAGCTTAGGAGACAGCTACGAGCAGTACTTC. The encoded protein is CASSLGDSYEQYF. The chain uses TRBV7-8 and TRBJ2-7; D perhaps matches TRBD1 (5 bases). Trimming left V 1 base short and J 3 bases short, with 7 bases between. Per germline, CDR1 SGHVS and CDR2 FQNEAQ. This CDR3 has 13 amino acids.

The rearrangement uses TRBV3-1 (or the pseudogene TRBV3-2) and TRBJ1-3; D unresolved. Trimming left V 4 bases short and J 0 bases short, with 7 bases between. The CDR3 consists of 14 residues. Germline assignment: CDR1 LGHDT and CDR2 YNNKEL (reference sequence). CDR3: CASSPGFSGNTIYF. Written as DNA, the CDR3 is TGTGCCAGCAGCCCCGGGTTCTCTGGAAACACCATATATTTT.

The gene calls are TRBV11-2 and TRBJ2-1; 7 bases are shared with TRBD2. The CDR3 consists of 14 residues. V shed 9 bases, J shed 6 bases, and the junction held 11 bases outside the gene matches. Germline V gene sequence: CDR1 SGHAT, CDR2 FQNNGV. The CDR3 spells CASTGGGGGNEQFF. DNA for the CDR3: TGTGCCAGTACGGGGGGAGGTGGGGGCAATGAGCAGTTCTTC.

The chain uses TRBV13 and TRBJ2-2; 15 bases fit TRBD2. Germline trimming cut 4 bases from V and 5 bases from J; bases unmatched to any gene: 8. The CDR3 has 18 amino acids. From germline, CDR1 is PRHDT and CDR2 FYEKMQ (reference sequence). CDR3 DNA sequence: TGTGCCAGCAGCTCCCCAAGGACTAGCGGGGGGGTAACCGGGGAGCTGTTTTTT. It encodes CASSSPRTSGGVTGELFF.

The chain recombines TRBV20-1 with TRBJ1-4, with 9 bases that match TRBD1. The CDR3 is made up of 15 amino acids. The trim removed 3 bases at V and 10 bases at J, leaving 12 bases unmatched. From germline, CDR1 is DFQATT and CDR2 SNEGSKA (reference sequence). CDR3: CSASDGGGQGRKLFF. Written as DNA, the CDR3 is TGCAGTGCTAGTGACGGGGGGGGACAGGGAAGAAAACTGTTTTTT.

The rearrangement joins TRBV6-5 to TRBJ1-1; D is undetermined. The germline CDR1 and CDR2 sequences are MNHEY and SVGAGI. The CDR3 contains 14 residues. With 0 bases removed from V and 1 base from J, the gap between germline ends came to 6 bases. The CDR3 region is CASSYSLRNTEAFF. In DNA, the CDR3 is TGTGCCAGCAGTTACTCACTCCGGAACACTGAAGCTTTCTTT.

This sequence joins TRBV19 and TRBJ1-4; D gene ambiguous. Germline lookup yields CDR1 LNHDA and CDR2 SQIVND (reference sequence). Trimming cost V 4 bases and J 6 bases, with 9 bases left between them. The CDR3 has 13 amino acids. The CDR3 is CASSRDIYEKLFF. CDR3 nucleotides: TGTGCCAGTAGTAGAGACATTTATGAAAAACTGTTTTTT.